This T cell receptor (beta chain) is from a study of blood T cell repertoires in COVID-19. Trimming left V 2 bases short and J 2 bases short, with 9 bases between. CDR1 and CDR2 (germline): MNHEY, SMNVEV (reference sequence). CDR3 length equals 14 residues. Some clones are missing from TCRdb's copy, which holds only in-frame ones; the method was immunoSEQ multiplex PCR. The table includes roughly 99,000 clones, about three quarters detected once. Sequencing was performed on peripheral blood. The clonotype comes from a man between 70 and 80 years old with acute or convalescent COVID-19. The chain carries TRBV27 and TRBJ1-2; D is unresolved. This chain's CDR3 is CASSLDGGNYGYTF. The CDR3 bases are TGTGCCAGCAGTTTAGATGGCGGAAACTATGGCTACACCTTC.